This record looks at one T cell receptor (beta chain) sequence and its context. These data belong to a study of cytomegalovirus exposure and HLA in healthy donors. Clones were sequenced by immunoSEQ multiplex PCR, and TCRdb holds only the in-frame ones, with some missing. The repertoire has about 72,000 clones, 85% to 95% of them found once; the top ten carry 0.63%. This CDR3 has 16 amino acids. CDR1 and CDR2 (germline): SGHRS, YFSETQ. Trimming removed 4 bases from V and 7 bases from J; junction bases left unmatched: 9. This clonotype was obtained from a woman between 18 and 29 years old in good health and CMV-seronegative. V and J are TRBV5-1 and TRBJ2-2, with TRBD2 identical over 11 bases. Sequenced: PBMCs. For the CDR3, the DNA is TGCGCCAGCAGCCCCTTAGCGGGGGGGCCGAACGGGGAGCTGTTTTTT. Encoded protein: CASSPLAGGPNGELFF. Drawing the rest from reference TRBV5-1 and TRBJ2-2, the complete variable domain is KAGVTQTPRYLIKTRGQQVTLSCSPISGHRSVSWYQQTPGQGLQFLFEYFSETQRNKGNFPGRFSGRQFSNSRSEMNVSTLELGDSALYLCASSPLAGGPNGELFFGEGSRLTVL.